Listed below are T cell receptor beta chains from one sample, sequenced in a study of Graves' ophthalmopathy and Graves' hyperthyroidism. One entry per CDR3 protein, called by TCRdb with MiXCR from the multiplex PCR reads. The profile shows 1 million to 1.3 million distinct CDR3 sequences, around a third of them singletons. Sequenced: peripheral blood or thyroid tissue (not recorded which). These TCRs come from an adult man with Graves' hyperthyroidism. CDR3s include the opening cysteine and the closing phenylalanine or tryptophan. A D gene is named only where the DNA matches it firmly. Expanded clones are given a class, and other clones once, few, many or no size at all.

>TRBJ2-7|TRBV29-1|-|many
CSVRQVYEQYF
TGCAGCGTACGACAGGTCTACGAGCAGTACTTC
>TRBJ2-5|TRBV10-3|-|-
CASGRDTFWAQYF
TGTGCCAGCGGAAGGGACACCTTCTGGGCCCAGTACTTC
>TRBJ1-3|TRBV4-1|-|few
CASSQASGVGNTIYF
TGCGCCAGCAGCCAAGCTTCGGGGGTTGGAAACACCATATATTTT
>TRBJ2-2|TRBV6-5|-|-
CASRSRGLFF
TGTGCCAGCAGGTCCAGGGGGCTGTTTTTT
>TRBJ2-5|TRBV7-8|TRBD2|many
CASSRGVSGSETQYF
TGTGCCAGCAGCCGCGGGGTGAGCGGGAGCGAGACCCAGTACTTC
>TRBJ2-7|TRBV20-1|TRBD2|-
CSARDLDSGTTYEQYF
TGCAGTGCTAGAGATCTTGATAGCGGGACAACCTACGAGCAGTACTTC
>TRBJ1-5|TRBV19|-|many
CASSRGLNSNQPQHF
TGTGCCAGTAGCAGGGGCCTCAATAGCAATCAGCCCCAGCATTTT
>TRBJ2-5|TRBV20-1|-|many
CSAPPGGETQYF
TGCAGTGCTCCCCCAGGTGGAGAGACCCAGTACTTC
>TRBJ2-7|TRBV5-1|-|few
CASRPWTGTVSYEQYF
TGCGCCAGCAGACCCTGGACCGGGACGGTCTCCTACGAGCAGTACTTC
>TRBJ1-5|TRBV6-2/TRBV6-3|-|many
CASSYSGGRQPQHF
TGTGCCAGCAGTTACTCCGGGGGCAGGCAGCCCCAGCATTTT
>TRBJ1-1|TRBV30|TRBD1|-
CAWSAGTANTEAFF
TGTGCCTGGAGTGCCGGGACAGCCAACACTGAAGCTTTCTTT
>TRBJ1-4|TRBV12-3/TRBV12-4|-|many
CASSPAGVGEKLFF
TGTGCCAGCAGCCCGGCAGGGGTTGGGGAAAAACTGTTTTTT
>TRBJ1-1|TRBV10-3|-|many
CAIGQMNTEAFF
TGTGCCATAGGACAGATGAACACTGAAGCTTTCTTT
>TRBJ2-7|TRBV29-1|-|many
CSVKGNSYEQYF
TGCAGCGTTAAAGGGAACTCCTACGAGCAGTACTTC
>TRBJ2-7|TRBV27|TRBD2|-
CASSLKISGGVYEQYF
TGTGCCAGCAGTTTAAAGATAAGCGGGGGGGTCTACGAGCAGTACTTC
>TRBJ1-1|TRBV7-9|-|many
CASSLAGMGNGQAFF
TGTGCCAGCAGCTTAGCAGGTATGGGGAACGGACAAGCTTTCTTT
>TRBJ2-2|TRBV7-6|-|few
CASSPGPLGTPGELFF
TGTGCCAGCAGTCCCGGGCCGCTAGGGACTCCCGGGGAGCTGTTTTTT
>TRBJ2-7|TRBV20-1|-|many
CSATLGQRKYF
TGCAGTGCTACCTTAGGACAGAGGAAGTACTTC
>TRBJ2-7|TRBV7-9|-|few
CASSLEWGPTYEQYF
TGTGCCAGCAGCTTAGAGTGGGGACCTACCTACGAGCAGTACTTC
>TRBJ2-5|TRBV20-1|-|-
CSATGTWGETQYF
TGCAGTGCCACCGGGACCTGGGGGGAGACCCAGTACTTC
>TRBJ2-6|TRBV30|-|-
CAWNVGASGANVLTF
TGTGCCTGGAATGTCGGGGCCTCTGGGGCCAACGTCCTGACTTTC
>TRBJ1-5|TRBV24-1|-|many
CATSSQHGHQPQHF
TGTGCCACCAGTTCCCAGCATGGTCATCAGCCCCAGCATTTT
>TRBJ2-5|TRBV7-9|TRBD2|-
CASSLNGGAEETQYF
TGTGCCAGCAGCTTAAACGGGGGGGCCGAAGAGACCCAGTACTTC
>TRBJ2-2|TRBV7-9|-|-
CASSVRRDGDTGELFF
TGCGCCAGCAGTGTACGCCGGGACGGCGACACCGGGGAGCTGTTTTTT
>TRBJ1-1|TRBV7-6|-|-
CASSIPSGGGTEAFF
TGTGCCAGCAGCATCCCATCGGGAGGTGGGACTGAAGCTTTCTTT
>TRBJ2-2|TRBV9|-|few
CASSVAGGKWNTGELFF
TGTGCCAGCAGCGTAGCTGGGGGGAAATGGAACACCGGGGAGCTGTTTTTT
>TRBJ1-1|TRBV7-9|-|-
CASSLITNTEAFF
TGTGCCAGCAGCTTAATCACGAACACTGAAGCTTTCTTT
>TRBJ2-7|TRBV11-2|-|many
CASSRQEVSSYEQYF
TGTGCCAGCAGCCGCCAGGAAGTCAGCTCCTACGAGCAGTACTTC
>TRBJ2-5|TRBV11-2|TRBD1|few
CASSSGRRTGVPETQYF
TGTGCCAGCAGCTCCGGCCGGCGGACAGGGGTCCCAGAGACCCAGTACTTC
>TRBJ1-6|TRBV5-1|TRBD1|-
CASSFQGQGSAPLHF
TGCGCCAGCAGCTTCCAAGGACAGGGTTCGGCACCCCTCCACTTT
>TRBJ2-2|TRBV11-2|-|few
CASSLWDPRSGELFF
TGTGCCAGCAGCTTATGGGACCCTAGGTCCGGGGAGCTGTTTTTT
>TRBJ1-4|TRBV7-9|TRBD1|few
CASTGQGVQKLFF
TGTGCCAGCACGGGACAGGGGGTTCAAAAACTGTTTTTT
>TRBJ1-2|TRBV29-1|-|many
CSVERASPSNYGYTF
TGCAGCGTTGAACGGGCATCTCCGTCTAACTATGGCTACACCTTC
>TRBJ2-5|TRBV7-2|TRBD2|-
CASMTGGGQETQYF
TGTGCCAGCATGACGGGGGGGGGCCAAGAGACCCAGTACTTC
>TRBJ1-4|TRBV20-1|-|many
CSARQVGEKLFF
TGCAGTGCTAGACAGGTGGGGGAAAAACTGTTTTTT
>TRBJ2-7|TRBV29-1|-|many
CSVAGDMQFYEQYF
TGCAGCGTAGCAGGGGACATGCAATTTTACGAGCAGTACTTC
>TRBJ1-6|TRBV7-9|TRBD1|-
CASSYQGQGNSPLHF
TGTGCCAGCAGCTACCAGGGACAGGGGAATTCACCCCTCCACTTT
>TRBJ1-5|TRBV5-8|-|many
CASSLTGSQQPQHF
TGTGCCAGCAGCTTGACAGGGTCCCAACAGCCCCAGCATTTT
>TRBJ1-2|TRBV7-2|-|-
CASSLVSGPNGYGYTF
TGTGCCAGCAGCTTAGTATCAGGGCCTAATGGGTATGGCTACACCTTC
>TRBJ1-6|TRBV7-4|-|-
CASSLGKASPLHF
TGTGCCAGCAGCTTAGGGAAGGCCTCACCCCTCCACTTT
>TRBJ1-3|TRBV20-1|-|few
CSASKGRAGNTIYF
TGCAGTGCTAGTAAGGGGAGGGCTGGAAACACCATATATTTT
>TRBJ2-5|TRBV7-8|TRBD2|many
CASSRTGTSGGGKETQYF
TGTGCCAGCAGCCGGACCGGGACTAGCGGGGGGGGGAAAGAGACCCAGTACTTC
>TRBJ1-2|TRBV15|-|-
CATSSPGGRNYGYTF
TGTGCCACCAGCAGCCCCGGAGGACGAAACTATGGCTACACCTTC
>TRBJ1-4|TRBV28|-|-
CASSLTGLANEKLFF
TGTGCCAGCAGTTTAACGGGGCTGGCTAATGAAAAACTGTTTTTT
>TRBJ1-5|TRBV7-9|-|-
CASSLEGVSNQPRHF
TGTGCCAGCAGCTTAGAGGGAGTTAGCAATCAGCCCCGGCATTTT
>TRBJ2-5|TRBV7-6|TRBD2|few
CASNPSGSGETQYF
TGTGCCAGCAACCCTAGCGGGAGTGGGGAGACCCAGTACTTC
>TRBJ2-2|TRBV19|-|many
CASTPRGAVTGELFF
TGTGCCAGTACCCCACGGGGGGCCGTTACCGGGGAGCTGTTTTTT
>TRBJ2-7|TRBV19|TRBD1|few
CASSTGTEYYEQYF
TGTGCCAGTAGTACCGGGACAGAATACTACGAGCAGTACTTC
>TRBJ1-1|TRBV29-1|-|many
CSVERPENTEAFF
TGCAGCGTTGAACGCCCAGAGAACACTGAAGCTTTCTTT
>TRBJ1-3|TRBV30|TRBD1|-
CAWTPYTGVRRNTIYF
TGTGCCTGGACCCCATATACAGGGGTTCGTAGAAACACCATATATTTT
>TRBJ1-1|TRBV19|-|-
CASTKWEATEAFF
TGTGCCAGTACCAAATGGGAAGCCACTGAAGCTTTCTTT
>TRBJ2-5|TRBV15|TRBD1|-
CATSRSDRGGSEATQYF
TGTGCCACCAGCAGATCGGACAGGGGAGGTAGCGAAGCGACCCAGTACTTC
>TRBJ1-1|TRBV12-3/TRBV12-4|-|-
CASTQEGVTNTEAFF
TGTGCCAGCACTCAAGAAGGAGTCACGAACACTGAAGCTTTCTTT